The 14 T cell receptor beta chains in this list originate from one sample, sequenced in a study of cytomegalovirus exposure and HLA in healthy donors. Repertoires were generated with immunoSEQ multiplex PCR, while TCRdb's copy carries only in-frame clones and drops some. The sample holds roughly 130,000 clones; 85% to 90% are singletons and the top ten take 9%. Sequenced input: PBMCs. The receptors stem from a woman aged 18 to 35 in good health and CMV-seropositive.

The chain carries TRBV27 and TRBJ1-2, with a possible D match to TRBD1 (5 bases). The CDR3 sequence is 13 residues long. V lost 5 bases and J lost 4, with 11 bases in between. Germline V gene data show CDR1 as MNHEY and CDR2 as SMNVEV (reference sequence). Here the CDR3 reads CASSLTGPYGYTF. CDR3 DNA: TGTGCCAGCAGTCTAACAGGACCCTATGGCTACACCTTC.

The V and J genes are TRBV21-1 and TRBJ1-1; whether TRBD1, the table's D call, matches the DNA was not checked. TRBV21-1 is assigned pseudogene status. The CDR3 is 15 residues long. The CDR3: CASSKVRGMNTEAFF. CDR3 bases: TGTGCCAGCAGCAAAGTAAGGGGCATGAACACTGAAGCTTTCTTT.

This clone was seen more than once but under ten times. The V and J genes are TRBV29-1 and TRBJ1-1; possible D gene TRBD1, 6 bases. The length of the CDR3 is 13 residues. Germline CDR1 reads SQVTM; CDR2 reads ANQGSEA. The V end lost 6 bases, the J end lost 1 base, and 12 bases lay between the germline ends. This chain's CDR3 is CSVKTGANTEAFF. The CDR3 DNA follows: TGCAGCGTCAAGACAGGAGCGAACACTGAAGCTTTCTTT.

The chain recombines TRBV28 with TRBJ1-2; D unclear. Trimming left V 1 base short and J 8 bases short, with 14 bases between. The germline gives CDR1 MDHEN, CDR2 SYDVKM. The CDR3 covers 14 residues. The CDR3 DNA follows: TGTGCCAGCAGTTTATCCACAGCCGGTATGGGCTACACCTTC. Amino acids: CASSLSTAGMGYTF.

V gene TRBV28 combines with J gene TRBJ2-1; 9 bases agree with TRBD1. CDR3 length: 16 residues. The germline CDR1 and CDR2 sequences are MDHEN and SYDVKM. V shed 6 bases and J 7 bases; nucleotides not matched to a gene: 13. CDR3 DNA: TGTGCCAGCAGCATCCCTAGACAGGGGGGCCTTAATGAGCAGTTCTTC. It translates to CASSIPRQGGLNEQFF.

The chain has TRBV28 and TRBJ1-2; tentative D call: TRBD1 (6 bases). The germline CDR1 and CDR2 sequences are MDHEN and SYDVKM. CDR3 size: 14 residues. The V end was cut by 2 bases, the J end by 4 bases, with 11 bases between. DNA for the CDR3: TGTGCCAGCAGTTTACCAGGGACAACCTATGGCTACACCTTC. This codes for CASSLPGTTYGYTF.

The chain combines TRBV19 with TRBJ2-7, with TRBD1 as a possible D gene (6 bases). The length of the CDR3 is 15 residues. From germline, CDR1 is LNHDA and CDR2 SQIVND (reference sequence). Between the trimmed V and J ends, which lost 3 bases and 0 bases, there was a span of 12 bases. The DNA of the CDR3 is TGTGCCAGTAGTATGGGTCGGGACAACTCCTACGAGCAGTACTTC. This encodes CASSMGRDNSYEQYF.

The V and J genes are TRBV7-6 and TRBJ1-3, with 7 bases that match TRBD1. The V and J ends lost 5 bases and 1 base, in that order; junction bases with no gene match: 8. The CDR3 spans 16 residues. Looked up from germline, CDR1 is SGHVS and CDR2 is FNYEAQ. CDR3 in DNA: TGTGCCAGCAGCCATAGACAGGGAACTTCTGGAAACACCATATATTTT. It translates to CASSHRQGTSGNTIYF. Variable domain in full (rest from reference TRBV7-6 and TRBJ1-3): GAGVSQSPRYKVTKRGQDVALRCDPISGHVSLYWYRQALGQGPEFLTYFNYEAQQDKSGLPNDRFSAERPEGSISTLTIQRTEQRDSAMYRCASSHRQGTSGNTIYFGEGSWLTVV.

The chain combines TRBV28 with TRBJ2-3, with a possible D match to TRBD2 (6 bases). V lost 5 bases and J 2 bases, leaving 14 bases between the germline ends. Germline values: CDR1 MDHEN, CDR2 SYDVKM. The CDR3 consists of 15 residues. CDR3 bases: TGTGCCAGCAGTCTGGGGGGTGTACCCACAGATACGCAGTATTTT. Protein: CASSLGGVPTDTQYF.

This chain's CDR3 is CASSFRWRSTSYNSPLHF. CDR3 DNA: TGTGCCAGCAGTTTTCGGTGGAGGAGTACGTCCTATAATTCACCCCTCCACTTT. This chain links TRBV27 with TRBJ1-6; D remains unclear. The V end was cut by 3 bases, the J end by 1 base, with 16 bases between. Looked up from germline, CDR1 is MNHEY and CDR2 is SMNVEV (reference sequence). The CDR3 runs to 18 residues.

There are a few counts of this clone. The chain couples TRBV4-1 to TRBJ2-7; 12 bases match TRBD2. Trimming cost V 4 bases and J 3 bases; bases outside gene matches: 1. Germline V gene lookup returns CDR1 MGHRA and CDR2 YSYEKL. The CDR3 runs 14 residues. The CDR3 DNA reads TGCGCCAGCAGCCTGGGACTAGCGGGCTACGAGCAGTACTTC. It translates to CASSLGLAGYEQYF.

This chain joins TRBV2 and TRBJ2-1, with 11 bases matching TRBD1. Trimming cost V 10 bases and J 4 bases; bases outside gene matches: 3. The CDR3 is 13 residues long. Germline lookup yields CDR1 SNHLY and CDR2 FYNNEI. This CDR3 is CATGQGGYNEQFF. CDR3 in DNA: TGTGCCACGGGACAGGGGGGATACAATGAGCAGTTCTTC.

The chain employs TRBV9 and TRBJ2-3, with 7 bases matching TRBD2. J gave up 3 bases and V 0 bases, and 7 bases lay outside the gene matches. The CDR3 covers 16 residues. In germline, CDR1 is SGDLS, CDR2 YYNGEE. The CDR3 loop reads CASSVGVGEGTDTQYF. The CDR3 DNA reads TGTGCCAGCAGCGTAGGGGTCGGGGAGGGGACAGATACGCAGTATTTT.

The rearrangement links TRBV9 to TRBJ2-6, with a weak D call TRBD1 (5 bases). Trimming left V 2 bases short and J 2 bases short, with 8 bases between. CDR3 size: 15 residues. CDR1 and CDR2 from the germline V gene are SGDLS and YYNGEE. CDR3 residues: CASSVQGTGANVLTF. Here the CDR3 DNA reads TGTGCCAGCAGCGTCCAGGGAACTGGGGCCAACGTCCTGACTTTC.